A single sample is the source of the 9 T cell receptor beta chains below, sequenced in a study of OX40 agonist ivuxolimab in advanced cancers. Receptor amplification or capture employed the immunoSEQ multiplex PCR assay. Imported from immuneACCESS, the table was reduced by TCRdb to in-frame sequences with V and J called. These copies leave out some clones; in studies compared against another copy, an unresolved V gene accounts for under half, and the cause of the remainder is not known. Recorded for this sample are over 80,000 clones; 92% of them occurred a single time. Roughly 1.1% of the sample lies in the top ten. Here the sequenced sample was CD4+ or CD8+ T cells sorted from blood, taken in a trial of the OX40 agonist ivuxolimab. The receptors were sampled from an adult with an advanced solid tumor such as melanoma, head and neck, liver or kidney cancer.

J is TRBJ2-1 and V is TRBV6-1; no firm D call. This CDR3 contains 15 residues. Germline values: CDR1 MNHNS, CDR2 SASEGT. V lost 6 bases to trimming and J lost 5 bases, with 17 bases between them. The CDR3 DNA follows: TGTGCCAGCAGCGATAACTCACAACGAGACAATGAGCAGTTCTTC. As protein: CASSDNSQRDNEQFF.

The genes are TRBV9 and TRBJ1-4; D not certain. There are 13 residues in the CDR3. Trimming removed 0 bases from V and 11 bases from J, with 11 bases in between. The germline gives CDR1 SGDLS, CDR2 YYNGEE. CDR3 protein: CASSVGAGLKLFF. CDR3 nucleotide sequence: TGTGCCAGCAGCGTAGGGGCCGGGCTCAAACTGTTTTTT.

The rearrangement links TRBV10-1 to TRBJ1-1; perhaps TRBD1 as D (5 bases). Germline V CDR1 and CDR2: WNHNN, SYGVQD (reference sequence). The CDR3 runs 10 residues. V was clipped by 8 bases and J by 12 bases, with 13 bases between them. CDR3 protein: CASSGGETFF. DNA of the CDR3: TGCGCCAGCTCGGGGGGGGAAACTTTCTTT.

The chain recombines TRBV7-3 with TRBJ1-1, with D perhaps matching TRBD1 (5 bases). The ends were cut back, 5 bases at V and 0 bases at J, with 10 bases in the middle. The germline CDR1 and CDR2 sequences are SGHTA and FQGTGA. CDR3 length: 14 residues. Written as DNA, the CDR3 is TGTGCCAGCAGCCTCACAGGATTGAACACTGAAGCTTTCTTT. It codes for CASSLTGLNTEAFF. Full variable domain (remainder filled in from reference TRBV7-3 and TRBJ1-1): GAGVSQTPSNKVTEKGKYVELRCDPISGHTALYWYRQSLGQGPEFLIYFQGTGAADDSGLPNDRFFAVRPEGSVSTLKIQRTERGDSAVYLCASSLTGLNTEAFFGQGTRLTVV.

The rearrangement uses TRBV30 and TRBJ1-5; 8 nucleotides align to TRBD1. Losses at the gene ends were 3 bases for V and 4 bases for J; bases not matched to a gene: 2. The CDR3 covers 13 residues. The germline V gene has CDR1 GTSNPN and CDR2 SVGIG (reference sequence). The CDR3 loop is CAWRGQVNQPQHF. The CDR3, as DNA: TGTGCCTGGAGGGGACAGGTAAATCAGCCCCAGCATTTT.

This chain connects TRBV27 to TRBJ2-7, with D hard to call. Trimming cost V 6 bases and J 7 bases, with 19 bases left between them. CDR1 MNHEY and CDR2 SMNVEV come from the germline V gene (reference sequence). The CDR3 sequence is 14 residues long. CDR3 in DNA: TGTGCCAGCAGGGAACGGGCCTCGCTACGGGAGCAGTACTTC. This translates into CASRERASLREQYF.

V usage is TRBV4-2 and J usage is TRBJ2-1; D unresolved. CDR3 length equals 15 residues. Germline CDR1 LGHNA, CDR2 YNFKEQ. With 0 bases removed from V and 0 bases from J, the gap between germline ends came to 6 bases. The CDR3: CASSQDMSSYNEQFF. The CDR3 DNA follows: TGTGCCAGCAGCCAAGACATGTCCTCCTACAATGAGCAGTTCTTC.

The chain links TRBV5-1 to TRBJ2-2; D not resolved. Trimming cost V 1 base and J 4 bases, with 14 bases left between them. Germline V CDR1 and CDR2: SGHRS, YFSETQ. CDR3 size: 16 residues. The CDR3 loop reads CASSLSISGGTGELFF. The DNA for the CDR3 is TGCGCCAGCAGCTTGAGCATTAGTGGTGGCACCGGGGAGCTGTTTTTT.

The chain has TRBV7-8 and TRBJ1-3; TRBD1 might be the D (5 bases). The V and J ends lost 5 bases and 0 bases respectively, with 11 bases between them. CDR3 length equals 15 residues. Germline lookup yields CDR1 SGHVS and CDR2 FQNEAQ. CDR3: CASSVTDFSGNTIYF. The CDR3 DNA reads TGTGCCAGCAGCGTGACAGATTTCTCTGGAAACACCATATATTTT.